This T cell receptor (beta chain) was recovered during a study of T-cell reconstitution after alpha-beta-depleted transplantation in children. Researchers prepared the TCRbeta library using unique molecular identifiers, the study reports. TCRdb itself ran the PCR reads through MiXCR, one entry per CDR3 protein. The data show about 480,000 distinct CDR3 sequences, around 12% seen once. This clonotype was seen ten or more times. J gave up 3 bases and V 2 bases, and 5 bases lay outside the gene matches. This CDR3 is 15 amino acids long. The V gene is TRBV12-3 or TRBV12-4, the J gene TRBJ2-3; 7 nucleotides agree with TRBD2. Source: PBMCs from the stem cell graft donor, taken from the stem cell graft. The TCR was taken from a human donor who donated a stem cell graft to a child with combined immunodeficiency. In DNA form, the CDR3 reads TGTGCCAGCAGTTTAATGGTGGGAGGGACAGATACGCAGTATTTT. This codes for CASSLMVGGTDTQYF.